This section outlines one T cell receptor beta chain sequence together with its context. The table came from immunoSEQ multiplex PCR; TCRdb's copy has only in-frame clones and leaves some out. In the table there are 87,000 or so clones, about four fifths of which are singletons. This record comes from a study of blood T cell repertoires in COVID-19. J was trimmed by 4 bases and V by 7 bases; bases with no gene match: 8. Germline-derived CDR1 and CDR2 are SNHLY and FYNNEI. This CDR3 spans 14 amino acids. The chain links TRBV2 to TRBJ1-1; 8 bases fit TRBD1. The sequencing sample was made of peripheral blood. This clonotype was sampled from a woman in her seventies with acute or convalescent COVID-19. Written as DNA, the CDR3 is TGTGCCAGCACGGACAGGGTTGGGGGCACTGAAGCTTTCTTT. Protein: CASTDRVGGTEAFF.